This TCR beta chain was profiled in a study of T cell changes during pregnancy in multiple sclerosis. Method: immunoSEQ multiplex PCR; TCRdb's copy keeps in-frame clones and lacks some. Here the sample spans 50,000 to 75,000 clones, 93% being singletons. The germline V gene has CDR1 LNHDA and CDR2 SQIVND (reference sequence). The CDR3 has 13 amino acids. V dropped 3 bases and J dropped 6 bases, with 12 bases sitting between them. This chain links TRBV19 with TRBJ2-7; D may be TRBD2 (6 bases). The starting material was CD8+ T cells from peripheral blood mononuclear cells, obtained in the third trimester of pregnancy. The clonotype originates from a female donor with multiple sclerosis, enrolled in a pregnancy study. The CDR3 is CASSIGGLSEQYF. CDR3 nucleotides: TGTGCCAGTAGTATCGGAGGGTTAAGCGAGCAGTACTTC.